Detailed here is one T cell receptor beta chain. Clones were read by immunoSEQ multiplex PCR, and TCRdb kept only the in-frame ones, dropping some. The table records around 260,000 clones, approximately 90% of them present only once. Clinical histories supplied by participants themselves formed the basis of cohort assignment. The CDR3 extends over 15 amino acids. The germline V gene has CDR1 KGHSH and CDR2 LQKENI. V lost 6 bases to trimming and J lost 0 bases, with 13 bases between them. This sample stems from a study of blood T cell repertoires in COVID-19. This TCR came from a woman in her 30s who had recovered from COVID-19. J is TRBJ2-3 and V is TRBV18; D may be TRBD1 (6 bases). The sequenced sample consisted of PBMCs or T cells enriched from blood (not recorded which). CDR3 amino acids: CASSIPGQSTDTQYF. In DNA, the CDR3 is TGTGCCAGCTCTATACCGGGACAAAGCACAGATACGCAGTATTTT. The whole variable domain, remainder taken from reference TRBV18 and TRBJ2-3, is NAGVMQNPRHLVRRRGQEARLRCSPMKGHSHVYWYRQLPEEGLKFMVYLQKENIIDESGMPKERFSAEFPKEGPSILRIQQVVRGDSAAYFCASSIPGQSTDTQYFGPGTRLTVL.